The 9 T cell receptor beta chains reported below all come from one sample, sequenced in a study of blood T cells in healthy people across ages. The use of a sample-barcoded 5' primer and a J-beta primer mix characterized a second PCR of roughly 6 to 11 cycles. MiXCR, run by TCRdb on the 5' RACE reads, gives a single entry per CDR3 protein. The repertoire includes 800,000 to 1,300,000 distinct CDR3 sequences, approximately 25% of them detected once, and about 0.72% sits in the top ten. The sample also formed part of further work on T cells of mothers and their children.

Sample: blood. The receptors were gathered from a girl aged 2 to 10 in good health.

The rearrangement links TRBV4-3 to TRBJ2-5; TRBD2 matches at 8 bases. Germline loops: CDR1 LGHNA, CDR2 YSLEER. This CDR3 spans 16 amino acids. V lost 2 bases and J lost 5; bases outside the gene matches: 10. CDR3 DNA: TGCGCCAGCAGCCAACTAAACGGACTAGCTGAGGAGACCCAGTACTTC. Translated, it gives CASSQLNGLAEETQYF.

The chain combines TRBV5-1 with TRBJ2-1; D uncertain. Trimming removed 0 bases from V and 6 bases from J, with 10 bases in between. The CDR3 loop spans 14 amino acids. CDR1 SGHRS and CDR2 YFSETQ come from the germline V gene. CDR3 DNA: TGCGCCAGCAGCTTGGAGTTCCGTCCCAATGAGCAGTTCTTC. This sequence encodes CASSLEFRPNEQFF.

V is TRBV28 and J is TRBJ1-4, with a weak D call TRBD1 (6 bases). CDR3 size: 15 residues. The V end lost 6 bases, the J end lost 0 bases, and 11 bases lay between the germline ends. The V gene's germline CDR1 is MDHEN and CDR2 SYDVKM. The CDR3 bases are TGTGCCAGCAGCCCTCGACAGGCAACTAATGAAAAACTGTTTTTT. It is translated as CASSPRQATNEKLFF.

This clonotype was detected a few times. The chain links TRBV29-1 to TRBJ1-1, with 8 bases aligning to TRBD1. After removal of 6 bases from V and 1 base from J, the junction contained 7 bases not matched to a gene. The CDR3 is made up of 14 amino acids. Germline V CDR1 and CDR2: SQVTM, ANQGSEA. CDR3 residues: CSVLPRGRNTEAFF. CDR3 DNA: TGCAGCGTCCTGCCCAGGGGGCGGAACACTGAAGCTTTCTTT.

This clonotype turned up a few times. The chain is built from TRBV29-1 and TRBJ1-1; tentative D call: TRBD1 (5 bases). Trimming pared 6 bases from V and 3 bases from J, leaving 11 bases between. The CDR3 length is 12 residues. CDR1 and CDR2 (germline): SQVTM, ANQGSEA. CDR3 loop: CSVLQGYTEAFF. The CDR3 nucleotides read TGCAGCGTCCTCCAGGGATACACTGAAGCTTTCTTT. The full variable domain, rest sourced from reference TRBV29-1 and TRBJ1-1, is SAVISQKPSRDICQRGTSLTIQCQVDSQVTMMFWYRQQPGQSLTLIATANQGSEATYESGFVIDKFPISRPNLTFSTLTVSNMSPEDSSIYLCSVLQGYTEAFFGQGTRLTVV.

The V gene is TRBV28, the J gene TRBJ2-7, with D tentatively TRBD1 (5 bases). This CDR3 is 15 amino acids long. With 8 bases removed from V and 5 bases from J, the gap between germline ends came to 22 bases. Germline CDR1 and CDR2: MDHEN and SYDVKM. The CDR3 nucleotides are TGTGCCAGCTCCACAGGTCCGCTCCAGGAAAACGAGCAGTACTTC. Encoded protein: CASSTGPLQENEQYF.

Of note for this clonotype: Its ends do not fully match the called genes, so a read error is possible. The chain joins TRBV7-2 to TRBJ2-3; 8 bases agree with TRBD2. The germline V gene encodes CDR1 SGHTA and CDR2 FQGNSA. This CDR3 spans 16 amino acids. The CDR3 here is CASSSRLAGSTDMQYF. The CDR3 DNA reads TGTGCCAGCAGCTCCAGATTAGCGGGAAGTACAGATATGCAGTATTTT.

This clonotype was counted between two and nine times. The CDR3 reads CASSLPTTRSAEAFF. DNA for the CDR3: TGCGCCAGCAGCCTCCCTACCACGAGGAGTGCTGAAGCTTTCTTT. The chain combines TRBV4-1 with TRBJ1-1; no definite D call. The CDR3 spans 15 residues. The germline gives CDR1 MGHRA, CDR2 YSYEKL. Trimming stripped 4 bases from V and 6 bases from J, with 18 bases between.

This clonotype came up a few times. The gene calls are TRBV7-9 and TRBJ2-3; 7 nucleotides match TRBD1. Germline loops: CDR1 SEHNR, CDR2 FQNEAQ (reference sequence). The CDR3 consists of 16 residues. J lost 6 bases, V lost 5 bases, and 14 bases had no gene match. DNA of the CDR3: TGTGCCAGCAGCCCCTACCGGACAGGAAAAGATGATACGCAGTATTTT. It encodes CASSPYRTGKDDTQYF.